The entry below gives a single T cell receptor (beta chain) sequence along with its context. Reverse transcribed after extraction, RNA yielded cDNA as the sequencing template. The table came from immunoSEQ multiplex PCR; TCRdb's copy has only in-frame clones and leaves some out. The sample lists 150,000 to 200,000 clones; less than 65% were seen once. Treatment described: oral pan-JAK inhibitor, 5-10 mg twice daily. V lost 0 bases, J lost 0 bases, and 6 bases stayed unmatched. The CDR3 extends over 16 amino acids. Germline assignment: CDR1 SGHRS and CDR2 YFSETQ. The data derive from a study of CD8+ T cells in alopecia areata.

This specimen was CD4+ T cells sorted from blood, taken at week 24, from a patient treated with tofacitinib. This sequence was found in a human donor with alopecia areata. The genes are TRBV5-1 and TRBJ2-7, with 7 positions matching TRBD1. CDR3 DNA sequence: TGCGCCAGCAGCTTGGTCACAGGGGATAACTCCTACGAGCAGTACTTC. As protein: CASSLVTGDNSYEQYF.